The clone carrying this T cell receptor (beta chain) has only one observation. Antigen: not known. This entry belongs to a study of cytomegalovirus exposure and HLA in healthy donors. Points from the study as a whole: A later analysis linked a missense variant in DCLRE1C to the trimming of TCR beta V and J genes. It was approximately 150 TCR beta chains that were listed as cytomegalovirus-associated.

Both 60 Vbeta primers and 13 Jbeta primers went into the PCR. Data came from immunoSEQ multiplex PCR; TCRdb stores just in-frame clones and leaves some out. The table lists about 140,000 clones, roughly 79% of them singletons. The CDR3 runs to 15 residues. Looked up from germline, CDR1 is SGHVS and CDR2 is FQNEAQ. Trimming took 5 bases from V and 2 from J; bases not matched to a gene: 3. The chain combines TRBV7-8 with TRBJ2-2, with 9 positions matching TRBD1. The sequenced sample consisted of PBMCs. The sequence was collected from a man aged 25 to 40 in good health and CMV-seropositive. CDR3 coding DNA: TGTGCCAGCAGCGAGGGACAGGGAAACACCGGGGAGCTGTTTTTT. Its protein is CASSEGQGNTGELFF. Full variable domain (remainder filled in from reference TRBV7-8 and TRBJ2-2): GAGVSQSPRYKVAKRGQDVALRCDPISGHVSLFWYQQALGQGPEFLTYFQNEAQLDKSGLPSDRFFAERPEGSVSTLKIQRTQQEDSAVYLCASSEGQGNTGELFFGEGSRLTVL.